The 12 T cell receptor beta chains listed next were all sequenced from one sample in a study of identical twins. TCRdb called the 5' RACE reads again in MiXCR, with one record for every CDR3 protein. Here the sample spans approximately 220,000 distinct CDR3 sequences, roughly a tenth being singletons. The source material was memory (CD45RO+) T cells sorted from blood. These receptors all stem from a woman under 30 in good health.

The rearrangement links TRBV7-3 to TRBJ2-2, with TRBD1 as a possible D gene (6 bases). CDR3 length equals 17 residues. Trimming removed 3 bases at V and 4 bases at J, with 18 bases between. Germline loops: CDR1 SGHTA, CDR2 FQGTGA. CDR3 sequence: CASSFGQGYGATGELFF. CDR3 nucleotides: TGTGCCAGCAGCTTCGGCCAGGGGTATGGGGCCACCGGGGAGCTGTTTTTT.

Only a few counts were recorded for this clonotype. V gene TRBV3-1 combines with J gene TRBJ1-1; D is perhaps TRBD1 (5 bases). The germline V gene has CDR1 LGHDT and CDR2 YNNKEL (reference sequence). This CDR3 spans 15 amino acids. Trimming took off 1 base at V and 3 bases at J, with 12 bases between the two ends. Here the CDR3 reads CASSQGTGGDTEAFF. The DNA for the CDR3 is TGTGCCAGCAGCCAAGGGACCGGAGGGGACACTGAAGCTTTCTTT.

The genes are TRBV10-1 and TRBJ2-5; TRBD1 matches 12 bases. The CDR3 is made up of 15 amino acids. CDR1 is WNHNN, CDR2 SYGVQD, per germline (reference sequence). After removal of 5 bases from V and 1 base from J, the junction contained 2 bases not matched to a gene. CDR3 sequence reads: CASSPGQGAQETQYF. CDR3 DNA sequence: TGCGCCAGCAGTCCGGGACAGGGGGCCCAAGAGACCCAGTACTTC.

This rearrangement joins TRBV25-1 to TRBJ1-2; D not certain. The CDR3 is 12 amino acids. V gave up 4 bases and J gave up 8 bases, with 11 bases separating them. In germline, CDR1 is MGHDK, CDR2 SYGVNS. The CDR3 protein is CASSGVLRGYTF. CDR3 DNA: TGTGCCAGCAGTGGAGTCCTGAGGGGCTACACCTTC.

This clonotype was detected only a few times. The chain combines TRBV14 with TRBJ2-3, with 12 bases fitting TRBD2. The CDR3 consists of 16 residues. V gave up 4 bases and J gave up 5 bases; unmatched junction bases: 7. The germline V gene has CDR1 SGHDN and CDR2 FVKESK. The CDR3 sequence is CASSPLSGLAGDTQYF. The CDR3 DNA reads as TGTGCCAGCAGCCCCCTATCGGGACTAGCGGGAGATACGCAGTATTTT.

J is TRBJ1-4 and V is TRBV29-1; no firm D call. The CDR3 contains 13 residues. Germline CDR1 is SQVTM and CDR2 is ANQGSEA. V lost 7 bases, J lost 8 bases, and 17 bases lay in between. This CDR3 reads CSAAGRLEEKLFF. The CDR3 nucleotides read TGCAGCGCCGCCGGGAGGCTGGAGGAAAAACTGTTTTTT.

CDR3 coding DNA: TGTGCCAGCTCACCTCACAGGGTGGCCACTGAAGCTTTCTTT. It translates to CASSPHRVATEAFF. V usage is TRBV18 and J usage is TRBJ1-1; a possible D gene is TRBD1 (6 bases). Germline V gene lookup returns CDR1 KGHSH and CDR2 LQKENI. This CDR3 is built from 14 residues. Trimming stripped 3 bases from V and 4 bases from J, with 12 bases between.

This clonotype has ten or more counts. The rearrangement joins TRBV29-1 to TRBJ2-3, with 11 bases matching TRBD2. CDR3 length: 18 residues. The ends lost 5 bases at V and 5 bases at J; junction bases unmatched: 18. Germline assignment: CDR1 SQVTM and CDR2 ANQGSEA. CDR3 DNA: TGCAGCGTTCATCCGGAGGGGACTAGCGGAAGGGATGGAGATACGCAGTATTTT. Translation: CSVHPEGTSGRDGDTQYF.

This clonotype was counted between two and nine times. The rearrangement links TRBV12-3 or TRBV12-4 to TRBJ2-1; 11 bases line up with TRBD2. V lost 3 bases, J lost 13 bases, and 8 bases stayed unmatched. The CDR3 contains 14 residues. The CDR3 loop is CASSFDPTSGAQFF. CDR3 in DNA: TGTGCCAGCAGTTTCGATCCGACTAGCGGGGCCCAGTTCTTC.

Here the CDR3 reads CAISESASPLHF. The CDR3 DNA follows: TGTGCCATCAGTGAGTCAGCCTCACCCCTCCACTTT. This chain connects TRBV10-3 to TRBJ1-6; D not certain. Per the germline V gene, CDR1 is ENHRY and CDR2 is SYGVKD. Trimming took off 0 bases at V and 10 bases at J, with 4 bases between the two ends. The CDR3 has 12 residues.

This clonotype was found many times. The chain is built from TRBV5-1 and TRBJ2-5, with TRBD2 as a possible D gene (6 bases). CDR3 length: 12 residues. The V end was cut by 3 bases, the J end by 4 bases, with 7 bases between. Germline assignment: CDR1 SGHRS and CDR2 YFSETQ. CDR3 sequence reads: CASSSGRETQYF. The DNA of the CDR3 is TGCGCCAGCAGCTCCGGGAGAGAGACCCAGTACTTC.

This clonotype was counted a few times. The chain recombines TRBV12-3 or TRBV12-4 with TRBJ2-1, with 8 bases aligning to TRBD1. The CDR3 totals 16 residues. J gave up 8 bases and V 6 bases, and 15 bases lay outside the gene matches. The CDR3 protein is CASRRPYRGSLHEQFF. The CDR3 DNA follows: TGTGCCAGCAGACGACCCTACAGGGGGTCATTGCATGAGCAGTTCTTC.